These 8 T cell receptor beta chains were all obtained from the same sample, sequenced in a study of metastatic and nonmetastatic thyroid tumors. Every patient was untreated before thyroid surgery. TCRdb redid the clone calls on the PCR reads using MiXCR. The sample yields about 13,000 clones, around 25% seen once. The source material was adjacent normal tissue. The receptors come from a female donor with papillary thyroid cancer or a benign thyroid nodule (not recorded which). Some clones in this sample may be carry-over from other donors' samples.

This clone was counted only a few times. The genes are TRBV12-3 or TRBV12-4 and TRBJ2-7, with TRBD2 identical over 10 bases. The CDR3 totals 14 residues. Trimming at V came to 6 bases and at J to 6 bases, leaving 8 bases not matched to a gene. The CDR3 spells CASSPLAGAREQYF. CDR3 nucleotide sequence: TGTGCCAGCAGCCCTCTAGCGGGAGCACGCGAGCAGTACTTC.

This clone appeared many times. This chain connects TRBV9 to TRBJ1-6; D gene uncertain. CDR1 and CDR2 from the germline V gene are SGDLS and YYNGEE. With 3 bases removed from V and 6 bases from J, the gap between germline ends came to 7 bases. The CDR3 is 13 amino acids. The CDR3 DNA is TGTGCCAGCAGCGCTAGTGCTAATTCACCCCTCCACTTT. Amino acids: CASSASANSPLHF.

The genes are TRBV7-9 and TRBJ1-2; TRBD1 might be the D (5 bases). CDR1 and CDR2 (germline): SEHNR, FQNEAQ (reference sequence). CDR3 length: 13 residues. Here the CDR3 DNA reads TGTGCGTGGAGCCCTTCGATTCGGGGCAGCTACACCTTC. It yields the protein CAWSPSIRGSYTF.

This clone was observed a few times. CDR3 amino acids: CASRPTSRGGPAVEAFF. In DNA, the CDR3 is TGTGCCAGCAGGCCCACCTCACGTGGAGGACCTGCCGTTGAAGCTTTCTTT. J is TRBJ1-1 and V is TRBV6-1; D call uncertain. Trimming shortened V by 6 bases and J by 7 bases, and 27 bases separated the two germline ends. The CDR3 length is 17 residues. Germline loops: CDR1 MNHNS, CDR2 SASEGT.

By share, this clone ranks as medium-sized. The chain joins TRBV10-1 to TRBJ2-6; D is possibly TRBD1 or TRBD2 (6 bases each). CDR1 and CDR2 from the germline V gene are WNHNN and SYGVQD (reference sequence). The CDR3 is 16 amino acids. V gave up 3 bases and J gave up 2 bases, with 11 bases separating them. The CDR3 reads CASSDGGGPGANVLTF. CDR3 DNA: TGCGCCAGCAGTGACGGAGGGGGGCCTGGGGCCAACGTCCTGACTTTC.

This clone was recorded only once. This chain connects TRBV11-2 to TRBJ2-5; 9 nucleotides line up with TRBD2. Germline lookup yields CDR1 SGHAT and CDR2 FQNNGV. The CDR3 runs to 16 residues. The V gene end was trimmed by 4 bases and the J gene end by 5 bases; junction bases not matched to a gene: 11. As DNA, the CDR3 is TGTGCCAGCAGCTACGGACTGTTAGCGGGAGCGGAGACCCAGTACTTC. The encoded protein is CASSYGLLAGAETQYF.

The J gene is TRBJ1-3, the V gene TRBV4-1; TRBD1 might be the D (5 bases). V was cut by 4 bases and J by 4 bases, with 14 bases left in between. This CDR3 is built from 15 residues. The germline gives CDR1 MGHRA, CDR2 YSYEKL. Here the CDR3 reads CASSRAEGDGNTIYF. In nucleotides, the CDR3 is TGCGCCAGCAGCCGGGCGGAAGGGGACGGAAACACCATATATTTT.

The sample holds many counts of this clone. The chain joins TRBV3-1 to TRBJ2-1; no definite D call. Germline V CDR1 and CDR2: LGHDT, YNNKEL (reference sequence). Trimming stripped 1 base from V and 8 bases from J, with 15 bases between. The CDR3 covers 15 residues. CDR3 coding DNA: TGTGCCAGCAGCCAAGGGCGAGCTACCACCCATGAGCAGTTCTTC. This encodes CASSQGRATTHEQFF.